This T cell receptor beta chain was sequenced during a study of blood T cells in healthy people across ages. The V end was cut by 5 bases, the J end by 4 bases, with 16 bases between. CDR1 MNHEY and CDR2 SMNVEV come from the germline V gene (reference sequence). The CDR3 totals 15 residues. Sample-barcoded 5' priming and a J-beta primer mix drove a second PCR of roughly 6 to 12 cycles. TCRdb analysed the 5' RACE reads with MiXCR anew, one entry per CDR3 protein. The table has some 1.5 million distinct CDR3 sequences, about 28% seen once. The V call is TRBV27, the J call TRBJ2-3; no definite D call. Sequencing used blood. The clonotype comes from a woman in her thirties in good health. This CDR3 is CASSPSRHWADTQYF. The DNA of the CDR3 is TGTGCCAGCAGTCCCTCCCGACATTGGGCAGATACGCAGTATTTT.